This TCR beta chain was retrieved from a study of cytomegalovirus exposure and HLA in healthy donors. The overall study: Across around 400 genotyped donors, 81% landed in the Caucasian-associated ancestry cluster.

Study findings and constraints: Upon later analysis, TCR association rates were observed to vary by HLA locus, being highest for DRB1 and lowest for HLA-C.

This CDR3 spans 16 amino acids. With 4 bases removed from V and 2 bases from J, the gap between germline ends came to 15 bases. Germline assignment: CDR1 SGHTS and CDR2 YDEGEE. As for this clone: The antigen is undetermined.

It was with 60 Vbeta and 13 Jbeta primers that the PCR ran. Assay: immunoSEQ multiplex PCR; the TCRdb copy retains only in-frame clones and omits some. The sample lists some 130,000 clones; 65% to 80% were seen once. The chain links TRBV5-8 to TRBJ2-2; D might be TRBD1 (6 bases). The TCR originated in a young man in good health and CMV-seronegative. The sequencing input was PBMCs. The CDR3 here is CASSARTADNTGELFF. In nucleotides, the CDR3 is TGTGCCAGCAGCGCCCGGACAGCAGATAACACCGGGGAGCTGTTTTTT.